Each of the 30 T cell receptor beta chains below was sequenced from the same sample in a study of radiotherapy plus CTLA-4 blockade in lung cancer. Profiling relied on immunoSEQ multiplex PCR, and the TCRdb table lists in-frame clones only, not all of them. Here the sample spans 25,000 to 35,000 clones, approximately 75% being singletons. The sequencing here drew on peripheral blood, taken from a patient treated with radiotherapy plus ipilimumab. Every receptor here comes from a human donor with non-small cell lung cancer that progressed on radiotherapy plus ipilimumab.

The genes are TRBV14 and TRBJ2-5, with 7 bases identical to TRBD1. CDR1 and CDR2 (germline): SGHDN, FVKESK. The V gene end was trimmed by 3 bases and the J gene end by 2 bases; junction bases not matched to a gene: 6. CDR3 length equals 15 residues. CDR3 nucleotide sequence: TGTGCCAGCAGCCATGCGACAGGGAGACAAGAGACCCAGTACTTC. It translates to CASSHATGRQETQYF.

This chain connects TRBV4-1 to TRBJ2-1, with 8 bases fitting TRBD1. CDR1 is MGHRA, CDR2 YSYEKL, per germline. CDR3 length equals 15 residues. The V and J ends lost 4 bases and 4 bases, in that order; junction bases with no gene match: 6. CDR3 sequence (DNA): TGCGCCAGCAGCCGAGCAGGGGGCCTTTACAATGAGCAGTTCTTC. This gives the protein CASSRAGGLYNEQFF.

The rearrangement links TRBV18 to TRBJ2-3; possible D gene TRBD1, 6 bases. Between the trimmed V and J ends, which lost 0 bases and 6 bases, there was a span of 7 bases. The V gene's germline CDR1 is KGHSH and CDR2 LQKENI. This CDR3 spans 13 amino acids. CDR3 loop: CASSPPGADTQYF. CDR3 DNA: TGTGCCAGCTCACCACCGGGGGCGGATACGCAGTATTTT. Full variable domain (outside the CDR3, taken from reference TRBV18 and TRBJ2-3): NAGVMQNPRHLVRRRGQEARLRCSPMKGHSHVYWYRQLPEEGLKFMVYLQKENIIDESGMPKERFSAEFPKEGPSILRIQQVVRGDSAAYFCASSPPGADTQYFGPGTRLTVL.

The J gene is TRBJ2-5, the V gene TRBV2, with D possibly being TRBD2 (5 bases). Per the germline V gene, CDR1 is SNHLY and CDR2 is FYNNEI. This CDR3 spans 13 amino acids. V lost 6 bases and J lost 1, with 9 bases in between. CDR3 in DNA: TGTGCCAGCAGCCTCGGAGGCCAAGAGACCCAGTACTTC. Its translation is CASSLGGQETQYF.

The chain joins TRBV19 to TRBJ1-1; D unclear. V dropped 9 bases and J dropped 4 bases, with 15 bases sitting between them. This CDR3 region has 13 residues. Germline V lookup: CDR1 LNHDA, CDR2 SQIVND (reference sequence). The CDR3 region has the DNA TGTGCCAGCGCCGGGGAAGTGCGCACTGAAGCTTTCTTT. Encoded protein: CASAGEVRTEAFF.

The V and J genes are TRBV14 and TRBJ2-1, with a possible D match to TRBD2 (6 bases). V lost 4 bases and J lost 0, with 13 bases in between. Germline-derived CDR1 and CDR2 are SGHDN and FVKESK. This CDR3 has 16 amino acids. In DNA, the CDR3 is TGTGCCAGCAGCCCGATGACCGGGAGCTCCTACAATGAGCAGTTCTTC. This translates into CASSPMTGSSYNEQFF.

The V call is TRBV7-9, the J call TRBJ2-5, with D perhaps TRBD2 (5 bases). The J call may be wrong; the DNA end is better matched by TRBJ2-7. This CDR3 region has 15 residues. Germline V CDR1 and CDR2: SEHNR, FQNEAQ (reference sequence). CDR3 nucleotide sequence: TGTGCCAGCAGCTTAGACAGAGGAGGAAGCTACGAGCAGTACTTC. Translated, it gives CASSLDRGGSYEQYF.

CDR3 amino acids: CASSLGGTGGIYEQYF. The CDR3 bases are TGTGCCAGCAGCTTAGGGGGGACAGGGGGCATTTACGAGCAGTACTTC. This chain uses TRBV7-6 with TRBJ2-7; 12 bases match TRBD1. Per the germline V gene, CDR1 is SGHVS and CDR2 is FNYEAQ. The CDR3 has 16 residues. With V trimmed by 1 base and J by 4 bases, 5 bases remained unmatched. Together with reference TRBV7-6 and TRBJ2-7, the CDR3 gives the full variable domain: GAGVSQSPRYKVTKRGQDVALRCDPISGHVSLYWYRQALGQGPEFLTYFNYEAQQDKSGLPNDRFSAERPEGSISTLTIQRTEQRDSAMYRCASSLGGTGGIYEQYFGPGTRLTVT.

The CDR3 DNA reads as TGTGCCAGCAGCTCCCCCAAAGGGGAAGGGACTTCCTACAATGAGCAGTTCTTC. Translating gives CASSSPKGEGTSYNEQFF. The chain joins TRBV7-2 to TRBJ2-1; weak D call: TRBD2 (6 bases). CDR3 length equals 18 residues. Trimming took 4 bases from V and 1 from J, leaving 20 bases between them. The germline V gene encodes CDR1 SGHTA and CDR2 FQGNSA.

The chain uses TRBV2 and TRBJ1-3; TRBD1 might be the D (5 bases). Trimming stripped 5 bases from V and 4 bases from J, with 12 bases between. Per germline, CDR1 SNHLY and CDR2 FYNNEI. The CDR3 extends over 14 amino acids. The CDR3 here is CASSNQGTGNTIYF. In nucleotides, the CDR3 is TGTGCCAGCAGTAATCAGGGTACCGGAAACACCATATATTTT. Filled out from reference TRBV2 and TRBJ1-3, the complete variable domain reads EPEVTQTPSHQVTQMGQEVILRCVPISNHLYFYWYRQILGQKVEFLVSFYNNEISEKSEIFDDQFSVERPDGSNFTLKIRSTKLEDSAMYFCASSNQGTGNTIYFGEGSWLTVV.

The count of this clone is one. The V and J genes are TRBV2 and TRBJ1-2; 12 bases line up with TRBD1. The CDR3 has 15 residues. The V gene's germline CDR1 is SNHLY and CDR2 FYNNEI. Trimming took 3 bases from V and 8 from J; bases not matched to a gene: 7. The CDR3 sequence: CASSDLGQGAQGYTF. The CDR3 coding sequence is TGTGCCAGCAGTGATTTGGGACAGGGGGCGCAGGGCTACACCTTC.

V gene TRBV4-1 combines with J gene TRBJ2-5; 15 bases map to TRBD2. The last part of the DNA fits TRBJ2-7 better; the J call may be wrong. Per the germline V gene, CDR1 is MGHRA and CDR2 is YSYEKL. The CDR3 covers 16 residues. This chain's CDR3 is CASSQGTSGGADEQYF. Here the CDR3 DNA reads TGCGCCAGCAGCCAAGGGACTAGCGGGGGGGCCGACGAGCAGTACTTC.

V usage is TRBV9 and J usage is TRBJ2-1; a possible D gene is TRBD2 (5 bases). CDR1 is SGDLS, CDR2 YYNGEE, per germline. V gave up 3 bases and J gave up 4 bases, with 11 bases separating them. This CDR3 is built from 14 residues. Here the CDR3 reads CASSASREYNEQFF. The DNA of the CDR3 is TGTGCCAGCAGCGCCTCTCGGGAATACAATGAGCAGTTCTTC.

This clone was picked up a small number of times. The chain recombines TRBV9 with TRBJ1-6; 7 bases line up with TRBD1. The CDR3 sequence is 14 residues long. J lost 8 bases, V lost 5 bases, and 7 bases had no gene match. The germline CDR1 and CDR2 sequences are SGDLS and YYNGEE. In DNA, the CDR3 is TGTGCCAGCAGTGGGACAGTTGGTGATTCACCCCTCCACTTT. Translation gives CASSGTVGDSPLHF.

This sequence joins TRBV21-1 and TRBJ1-1; the D call of TRBD1 is as the table states it, not checked on the DNA. TRBV21-1 is termed a pseudogene. CDR3 length: 15 residues. The CDR3 nucleotides read TGTGCCAGCAGCACTCCCAGGGGGCAAAGCACTGAAGCTTTCTTT. This gives the protein CASSTPRGQSTEAFF.

This sequence joins TRBV7-2 and TRBJ2-7; D unresolved. The CDR3 extends over 11 amino acids. The germline V gene encodes CDR1 SGHTA and CDR2 FQGNSA. Between the trimmed V and J ends, which lost 3 bases and 5 bases, there was a span of 5 bases. This CDR3 reads CASSFSNEQYF. The DNA of the CDR3 is TGTGCCAGCAGCTTTAGCAACGAGCAGTACTTC.

The chain is built from TRBV27 and TRBJ2-4; TRBD1 is a possible D gene (6 bases). This CDR3 region has 13 residues. CDR1 and CDR2 (germline): MNHEY, SMNVEV (reference sequence). The V gene lost 10 bases and the J gene lost 0 bases, with 10 bases spanning the gap. CDR3 nucleotide sequence: TGTGCCACTTCAGGGGTAGCCAAAAACATTCAGTACTTC. Protein: CATSGVAKNIQYF.

The CDR3 bases are TGCGCCAGCAGCTTTGGGCAGGGGAGGGTCGAGCCCCAGCATTTT. Residues: CASSFGQGRVEPQHF. The genes are TRBV5-1 and TRBJ1-5, with D tentatively TRBD1 (6 bases). CDR1 and CDR2 from the germline V gene are SGHRS and YFSETQ. The CDR3 is 15 residues long. V was trimmed by 2 bases and J by 8 bases, leaving 17 bases between them.

V and J are TRBV5-1 and TRBJ1-4, with D possibly matching TRBD1 (6 bases). The length of the CDR3 is 15 residues. Deletions cut 0 bases from V and 0 bases from J, with 6 bases between. Germline V gives CDR1 SGHRS, CDR2 YFSETQ. This CDR3 reads CASSLGQATNEKLFF. DNA for the CDR3: TGCGCCAGCAGCTTGGGACAGGCAACTAATGAAAAACTGTTTTTT.

The gene calls are TRBV4-3 and TRBJ2-3; the D gene is possibly TRBD2 (6 bases). The CDR3 contains 15 residues. Trimming left V 1 base short and J 4 bases short, with 12 bases between. From germline, CDR1 is LGHNA and CDR2 YSLEER. The CDR3 is CASSQVTSLPDTQYF. The CDR3 DNA reads TGCGCCAGCAGCCAAGTCACTAGCCTCCCAGATACGCAGTATTTT.

The genes are TRBV6-1 and TRBJ1-1; D is ambiguous. The V gene's germline CDR1 is MNHNS and CDR2 SASEGT. Trimming took off 1 base at V and 0 bases at J, with 6 bases between the two ends. The CDR3 contains 14 residues. CDR3 nucleotides: TGTGCCAGCAGTGAAGTAGTAGTGAACACTGAAGCTTTCTTT. Its translation: CASSEVVVNTEAFF.

The chain employs TRBV29-1 and TRBJ1-1; possible D gene TRBD1, 5 bases. V shed 3 bases and J shed 1 base, with 12 bases lying between them. CDR1 and CDR2 from the germline V gene are SQVTM and ANQGSEA. The CDR3 has 14 amino acids. CDR3 coding DNA: TGCAGCGTTGACACGACAGATACGAACACTGAAGCTTTCTTT. It encodes CSVDTTDTNTEAFF.

V is TRBV5-1 and J is TRBJ2-5; 9 nucleotides match TRBD1. The DNA matches TRBJ2-7 better at its end, which makes the J call doubtful. The CDR3 totals 17 residues. Germline assignment: CDR1 SGHRS and CDR2 YFSETQ. CDR3 amino acids: CASSLATGTGPRNEQYF. The CDR3 coding sequence is TGCGCCAGCAGCTTGGCAACCGGGACAGGGCCTCGCAACGAGCAGTACTTC.

The J gene is TRBJ1-1, the V gene TRBV7-9, with 7 bases identical to TRBD1. Germline V gives CDR1 SEHNR, CDR2 FQNEAQ (reference sequence). With 5 bases clipped from V and 5 bases from J, the junction kept 2 bases outside the gene matches. This CDR3 is 12 amino acids long. CDR3 nucleotide sequence: TGTGCCAGCAGCCCACAGGGGACTGAAGCTTTCTTT. This gives the protein CASSPQGTEAFF.

J is TRBJ1-1 and V is TRBV6-5; the match to TRBD1 covers 10 bases. Germline trimming cut 2 bases from V and 4 bases from J; bases unmatched to any gene: 1. Germline CDR1 is MNHEY and CDR2 is SVGAGI. The CDR3 contains 14 residues. This CDR3 is CASSYDRGLTEAFF. CDR3 DNA: TGTGCCAGCAGTTACGACAGGGGGCTCACTGAAGCTTTCTTT.

The chain couples TRBV6-1 to TRBJ1-2; the match to TRBD1 covers 8 bases. The V and J ends lost 2 bases and 5 bases, in that order; junction bases with no gene match: 10. Germline CDR1 reads MNHNS; CDR2 reads SASEGT. CDR3 length: 16 residues. Written as DNA, the CDR3 is TGTGCCAGCAGTGAAACCCACGGACAGGGCTATTATGGCTACACCTTC. As protein: CASSETHGQGYYGYTF.

The gene calls are TRBV28 and TRBJ1-2; D is ambiguous. CDR1 and CDR2 (germline): MDHEN, SYDVKM. CDR3 length equals 11 residues. The ends were cut back, 6 bases at V and 4 bases at J, with 6 bases in the middle. CDR3 residues: CASSGSYGYTF. In DNA, the CDR3 is TGTGCCAGCAGCGGTAGCTATGGCTACACCTTC.

The table lists this clone with a few counts. The rearrangement links TRBV18 to TRBJ2-3, with a tentative D call TRBD1 (7 bases). V shed 3 bases and J shed 1 base, with 14 bases lying between them. Germline V gives CDR1 KGHSH, CDR2 LQKENI. The CDR3 contains 16 residues. Here the CDR3 reads CASSPQGGSGTDTQYF. The DNA of the CDR3 is TGTGCCAGCTCACCCCAGGGGGGTAGCGGCACAGATACGCAGTATTTT.

The chain carries TRBV19 and TRBJ2-5; 13 nucleotides match TRBD2. The DNA end lines up better with TRBJ2-7; the J call may be wrong. The CDR3 has 14 residues. The germline CDR1 and CDR2 sequences are LNHDA and SQIVND (reference sequence). CDR3 sequence (DNA): TGTGCCAGTAGTGGACTAGCGGGGGCCTACGAGCAGTACTTC. Translated: CASSGLAGAYEQYF.

V is TRBV19 and J is TRBJ1-2, with no clear D. Trimming took 3 bases from V and 7 from J, leaving 18 bases between them. The CDR3 is 15 amino acids. Germline CDR1 is LNHDA and CDR2 is SQIVND (reference sequence). CDR3 coding DNA: TGTGCCAGTAGTATGAAACGGGTCGCCCTTGTTGGCTACACCTTC. It translates to CASSMKRVALVGYTF.